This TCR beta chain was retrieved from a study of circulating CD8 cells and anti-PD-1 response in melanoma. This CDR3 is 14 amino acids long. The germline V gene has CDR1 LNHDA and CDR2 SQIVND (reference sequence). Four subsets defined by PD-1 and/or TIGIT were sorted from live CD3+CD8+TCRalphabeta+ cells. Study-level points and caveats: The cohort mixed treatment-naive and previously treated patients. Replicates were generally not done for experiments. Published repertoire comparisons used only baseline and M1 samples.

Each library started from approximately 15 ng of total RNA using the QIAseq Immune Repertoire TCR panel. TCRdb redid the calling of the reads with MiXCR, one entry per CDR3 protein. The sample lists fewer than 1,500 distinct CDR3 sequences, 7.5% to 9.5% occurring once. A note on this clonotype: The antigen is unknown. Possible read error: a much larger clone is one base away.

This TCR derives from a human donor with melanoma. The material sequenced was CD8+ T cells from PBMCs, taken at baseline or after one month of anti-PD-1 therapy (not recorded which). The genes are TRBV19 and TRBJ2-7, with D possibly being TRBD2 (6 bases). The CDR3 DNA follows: TGTGCCAGTAGCCCCCGGGAGCTTACCTACGGGCAGTACTTC. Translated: CASSPRELTYGQYF.